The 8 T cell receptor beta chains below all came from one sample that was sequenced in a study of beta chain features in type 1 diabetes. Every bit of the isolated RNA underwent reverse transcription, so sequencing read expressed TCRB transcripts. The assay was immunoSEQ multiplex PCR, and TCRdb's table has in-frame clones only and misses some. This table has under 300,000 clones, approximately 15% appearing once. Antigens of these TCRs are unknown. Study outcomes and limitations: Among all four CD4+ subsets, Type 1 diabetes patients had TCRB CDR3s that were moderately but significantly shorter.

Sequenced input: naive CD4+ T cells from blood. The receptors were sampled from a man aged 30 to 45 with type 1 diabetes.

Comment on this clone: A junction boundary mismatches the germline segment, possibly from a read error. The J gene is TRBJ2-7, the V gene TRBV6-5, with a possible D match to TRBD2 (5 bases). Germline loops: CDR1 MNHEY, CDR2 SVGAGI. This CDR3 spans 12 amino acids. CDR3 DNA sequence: TGTACCAGCAGCCCGGGATTTTACGAGCAGTACTTC. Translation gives CTSSPGFYEQYF.

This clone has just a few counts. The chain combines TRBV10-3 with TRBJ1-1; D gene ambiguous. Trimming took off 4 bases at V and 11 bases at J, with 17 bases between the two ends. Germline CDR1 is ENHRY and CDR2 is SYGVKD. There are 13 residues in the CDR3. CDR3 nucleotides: TGTGCCATCAGTGGGACTGGGCCCCGGGAGGCTTTCTTT. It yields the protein CAISGTGPREAFF.

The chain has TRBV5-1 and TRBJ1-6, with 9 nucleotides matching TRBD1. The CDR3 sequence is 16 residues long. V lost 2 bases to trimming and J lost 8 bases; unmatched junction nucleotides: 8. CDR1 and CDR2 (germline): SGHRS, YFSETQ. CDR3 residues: CASSFTGTGRDSPLHF. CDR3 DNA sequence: TGCGCCAGCAGCTTTACCGGGACAGGGAGGGATTCACCCCTCCACTTT.

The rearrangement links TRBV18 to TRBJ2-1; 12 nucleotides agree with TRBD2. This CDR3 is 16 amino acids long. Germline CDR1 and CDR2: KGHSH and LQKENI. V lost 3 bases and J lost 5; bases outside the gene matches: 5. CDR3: CASSPLRLAGDNEQFF. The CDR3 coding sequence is TGTGCCAGCTCACCTCTTAGACTAGCGGGGGACAATGAGCAGTTCTTC. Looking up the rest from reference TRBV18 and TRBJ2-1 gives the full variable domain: NAGVMQNPRHLVRRRGQEARLRCSPMKGHSHVYWYRQLPEEGLKFMVYLQKENIIDESGMPKERFSAEFPKEGPSILRIQQVVRGDSAAYFCASSPLRLAGDNEQFFGPGTRLTVL.

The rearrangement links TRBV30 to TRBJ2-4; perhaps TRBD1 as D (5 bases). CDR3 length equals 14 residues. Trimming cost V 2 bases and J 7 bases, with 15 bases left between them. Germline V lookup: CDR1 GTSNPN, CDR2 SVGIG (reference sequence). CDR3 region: CAWSQRGSRNIQYF. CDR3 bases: TGTGCCTGGAGTCAAAGGGGTTCGAGGAACATTCAGTACTTC.

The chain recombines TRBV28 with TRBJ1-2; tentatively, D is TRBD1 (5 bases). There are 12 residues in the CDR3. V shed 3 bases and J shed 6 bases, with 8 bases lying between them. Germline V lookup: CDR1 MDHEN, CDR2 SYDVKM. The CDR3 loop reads CASSFQGHGYTF. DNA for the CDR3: TGTGCCAGCAGTTTTCAGGGCCATGGCTACACCTTC.

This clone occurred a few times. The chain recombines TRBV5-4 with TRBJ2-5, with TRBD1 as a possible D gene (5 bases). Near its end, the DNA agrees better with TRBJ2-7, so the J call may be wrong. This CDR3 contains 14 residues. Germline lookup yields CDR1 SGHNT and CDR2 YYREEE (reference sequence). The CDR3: CASSLQGTSYEQYF. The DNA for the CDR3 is TGTGCCAGCAGCTTGCAGGGCACCAGCTACGAGCAGTACTTC.

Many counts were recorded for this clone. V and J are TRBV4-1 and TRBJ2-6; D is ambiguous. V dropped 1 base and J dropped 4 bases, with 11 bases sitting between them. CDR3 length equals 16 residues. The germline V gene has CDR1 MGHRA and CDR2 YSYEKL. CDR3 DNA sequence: TGCGCCAGCAGCCAAGTGGTTACACCGGGGGCCAACGTCCTGACTTTC. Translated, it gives CASSQVVTPGANVLTF.